The 23 T cell receptor beta chains reported below all come from one sample, sequenced in a study of blood T cells in healthy people across ages. For the second PCR, which ran for 7 to 11 cycles, a sample-barcoded 5' primer and a J-beta primer mix were used. TCRdb reprocessed the 5' RACE reads via MiXCR and lists one record per CDR3 protein. The sample has some 1.5 million distinct CDR3 sequences, 42% seen once. Sequencing input: blood. The receptors originated from a woman aged 18-30 years in good health.

The rearrangement uses TRBV4-1 and TRBJ1-2; no definite D call. V dropped 0 bases and J dropped 0 bases, with 11 bases sitting between them. The CDR3 length is 16 residues. The germline V gene encodes CDR1 MGHRA and CDR2 YSYEKL. The CDR3 DNA reads TGCGCCAGCAGCCAAGATCCCGTTGGATCTAACTATGGCTACACCTTC. Translated, it gives CASSQDPVGSNYGYTF.

For this clonotype: A read error is possible here, since a much larger clone lies one base away. DNA for the CDR3: TGCGCCAGCAGCTTGGCCAAGGGAGACACTGAAGCTTTCTTT. Its translation is CASSLAKGDTEAFF. The V call is TRBV5-1, the J call TRBJ1-1; D gene ambiguous. Germline CDR1 SGHRS, CDR2 YFSETQ. There are 14 residues in the CDR3. Trimming left V 0 bases short and J 3 bases short, with 9 bases between.

There are a few counts of this clonotype. V usage is TRBV5-1 and J usage is TRBJ2-7; 10 positions match TRBD1. This CDR3 contains 15 residues. V shed 3 bases, J shed 3 bases, and the junction held 6 bases outside the gene matches. Germline CDR1 and CDR2: SGHRS and YFSETQ. For the CDR3, the DNA is TGCGCCAGCAGCTCCGGGACAGGGGTATACTACGAGCAGTACTTC. This gives the protein CASSSGTGVYYEQYF.

Written as DNA, the CDR3 is TGTGCCAGCACTCCGACAGGGGCCTATGGCTACACCTTC. It codes for CASTPTGAYGYTF. The chain uses TRBV2 and TRBJ1-2; 8 bases are shared with TRBD1. The CDR3 has 13 amino acids. Germline values: CDR1 SNHLY, CDR2 FYNNEI. Losses at the gene ends were 7 bases for V and 4 bases for J; bases not matched to a gene: 5.

This clonotype was seen a handful of times. This CDR3 is CASSSGFYSNQPQHF. Written as DNA, the CDR3 is TGTGCCAGCAGTTCAGGGTTCTATAGCAATCAGCCCCAGCATTTT. The chain joins TRBV27 to TRBJ1-5, with a possible D match to TRBD1 (5 bases). Trimming shortened V by 4 bases and J by 0 bases, and 10 bases separated the two germline ends. The CDR3 is made up of 15 amino acids. The germline gives CDR1 MNHEY, CDR2 SMNVEV (reference sequence).

This clonotype was seen more than once but under ten times. The V gene is TRBV7-2, the J gene TRBJ2-7; possible D gene TRBD2, 5 bases. The CDR3 contains 12 residues. Trimming cost V 6 bases and J 7 bases, with 13 bases left between them. CDR1 is SGHTA and CDR2 is FQGNSA in the germline V gene. CDR3 in amino acids: CASSAGAWEQYF. DNA for the CDR3: TGTGCCAGCAGTGCGGGTGCGTGGGAGCAGTACTTC.

The chain combines TRBV20-1 with TRBJ2-1; 9 bases align to TRBD2. V was pared by 0 bases and J by 9 bases, with 12 bases of the junction left unmatched. Germline CDR1 is DFQATT and CDR2 is SNEGSKA (reference sequence). The CDR3 is 16 residues long. In DNA, the CDR3 is TGCAGTGCTAGAGACTCTAGCGGGGAAGGGGCGGGTGAGCAGTTCTTC. It yields the protein CSARDSSGEGAGEQFF.

This clonotype was found a few times. The chain joins TRBV4-3 to TRBJ2-1, with 10 bases lining up with TRBD2. The junction had 5 bases not matched to a gene; V was cut back by 1 base and J by 8 bases. The CDR3 is 15 residues long. Germline V gives CDR1 LGHNA, CDR2 YSLEER. CDR3 nucleotide sequence: TGCGCCAGCAGCCAAGGAGCGGGGGGGCAGTATGAGCAGTTCTTC. Translated: CASSQGAGGQYEQFF.

V and J are TRBV6-1 and TRBJ2-5; no reliable D call. Germline V gene lookup returns CDR1 MNHNS and CDR2 SASEGT. Trimming took 6 bases from V and 9 from J, leaving 17 bases between them. The CDR3 spans 13 residues. For the CDR3, the DNA is TGTGCCAGCAGCGTTCGACCCCTAGATGCCCAGTACTTC. It specifies CASSVRPLDAQYF.

As to this clonotype: The junction departs from the called germline gene at one end, perhaps through a read error. V and J are TRBV7-9 and TRBJ2-7; TRBD1 agrees at 11 bases. The CDR3 is 14 residues long. Germline-derived CDR1 and CDR2 are SEHNR and FQNEAQ (reference sequence). CDR3 nucleotides: TGCGCCAGCAGCGGGGGACAGGGGGTTCAAGGGCAGTACTTC. Translating it yields CASSGGQGVQGQYF.

The chain carries TRBV9 and TRBJ1-3, with no clear D. This CDR3 has 14 amino acids. Germline V gene sequence: CDR1 SGDLS, CDR2 YYNGEE. V lost 0 bases, J lost 4 bases, and 8 bases lay in between. In DNA, the CDR3 is TGTGCCAGCAGCGTAGATGCGGGGGGAAACACCATATATTTT. Encoded protein: CASSVDAGGNTIYF. Full variable domain (missing parts from reference TRBV9 and TRBJ1-3): DSGVTQTPKHLITATGQRVTLRCSPRSGDLSVYWYQQSLDQGLQFLIQYYNGEERAKGNILERFSAQQFPDLHSELNLSSLELGDSALYFCASSVDAGGNTIYFGEGSWLTVV.

This clonotype has just a few counts. The V and J genes are TRBV5-1 and TRBJ1-2; weak D call: TRBD1 (6 bases). Germline values: CDR1 SGHRS, CDR2 YFSETQ. Trimming pared 4 bases from V and 3 bases from J, leaving 13 bases between. The CDR3 sequence is 14 residues long. The DNA for the CDR3 is TGCGCCAGCAGCAGGGGGGATAGTGACTATGGCTACACCTTC. Its protein product is CASSRGDSDYGYTF.

The chain links TRBV7-9 to TRBJ2-7; D unresolved. Germline CDR1 reads SEHNR; CDR2 reads FQNEAQ (reference sequence). V shed 8 bases and J shed 2 bases, with 13 bases lying between them. This CDR3 comprises 13 residues. This CDR3 reads CASQQSLAYEQYF. CDR3 bases: TGTGCCAGCCAGCAGTCCCTAGCCTACGAGCAGTACTTC.

This clonotype was counted a few times. The J gene is TRBJ1-1, the V gene TRBV18; a possible D gene is TRBD1 (6 bases). The CDR3 covers 12 residues. The germline gives CDR1 KGHSH, CDR2 LQKENI. The V end was cut by 5 bases, the J end by 6 bases, with 10 bases between. The DNA for the CDR3 is TGTGCCAGCTCAGCCGACAGGCCTGAAGCTTTCTTT. Encoded protein: CASSADRPEAFF.

There are a few counts of this clonotype. The CDR3 DNA follows: TGCGCCAGCAGTGAGTCATTGGCGGGCAGCTCCTACAATGAGCAGTTCTTC. It translates to CASSESLAGSSYNEQFF. The gene calls are TRBV10-1 and TRBJ2-1; a possible D gene is TRBD2 (5 bases). Trimming shortened V by 0 bases and J by 0 bases, and 12 bases separated the two germline ends. Germline V gene sequence: CDR1 WNHNN, CDR2 SYGVQD (reference sequence). There are 17 residues in the CDR3.

V usage is TRBV20-1 and J usage is TRBJ1-4; TRBD1 aligns across 8 bases. With V trimmed by 6 bases and J by 8 bases, 11 bases remained unmatched. The CDR3 extends over 14 amino acids. Germline V CDR1 and CDR2: DFQATT, SNEGSKA (reference sequence). The CDR3 DNA follows: TGCAGTGCCACGCACTTACAGGGGGTCGAAAAACTGTTTTTT. Residues: CSATHLQGVEKLFF.

The CDR3 spells CASSFNAGQNYNEQFF. DNA of the CDR3: TGCGCCAGCAGCTTTAACGCGGGGCAGAACTACAATGAGCAGTTCTTC. This chain connects TRBV5-1 to TRBJ2-1; maybe TRBD2 (6 bases). Germline CDR1 is SGHRS and CDR2 is YFSETQ. This CDR3 comprises 16 residues. V was clipped by 2 bases and J by 3 bases, with 15 bases between them.

The chain has TRBV14 and TRBJ2-7; the D is unclear. With 1 base removed from V and 6 bases from J, the gap between germline ends came to 10 bases. The CDR3 runs 13 residues. The germline V gene has CDR1 SGHDN and CDR2 FVKESK. For the CDR3, the DNA is TGTGCCAGCAGCCAAGTGCTTGGACCCGAGCAGTACTTC. Amino acid sequence: CASSQVLGPEQYF.

The J gene is TRBJ2-5, the V gene TRBV20-1; maybe TRBD2 (7 bases). CDR3 length equals 14 residues. V was clipped by 0 bases and J by 5 bases, with 13 bases between them. The germline CDR1 and CDR2 sequences are DFQATT and SNEGSKA (reference sequence). As DNA, the CDR3 is TGCAGTGCTAGAGACTACGGGGGGCGCGAGACCCAGTACTTC. It is translated as CSARDYGGRETQYF.

The rearrangement joins TRBV12-3 or TRBV12-4 to TRBJ1-1; D may be TRBD1 (5 bases). V lost 7 bases to trimming and J lost 2 bases, with 14 bases between them. The CDR3 runs to 14 residues. In DNA form, the CDR3 reads TGTGCCAGCACTCTGAGGGGCATAAACACTGAAGCTTTCTTT. Residues: CASTLRGINTEAFF.

V gene TRBV7-8 combines with J gene TRBJ2-2, with 10 bases fitting TRBD2. V shed 4 bases and J 3 bases; nucleotides not matched to a gene: 8. CDR1 is SGHVS and CDR2 is FQNEAQ in the germline V gene. The CDR3 loop spans 17 amino acids. DNA for the CDR3: TGTGCCAGCAGCTCTAGTGTGCTAGCGGGGGACACCGGGGAGCTGTTTTTT. This codes for CASSSSVLAGDTGELFF.

This clonotype has a handful of counts. V is TRBV20-1 and J is TRBJ1-5, with D possibly TRBD1 on 6 matching bases. Germline V gives CDR1 DFQATT, CDR2 SNEGSKA (reference sequence). This CDR3 contains 15 residues. Trimming cost V 3 bases and J 3 bases, with 15 bases left between them. The CDR3 DNA is TGCAGTGCTAGGGCGGACAGAGGTTACAATCAGCCCCAGCATTTT. This translates into CSARADRGYNQPQHF.

In DNA form, the CDR3 reads TGTGCCAGCAGCTTGACAGGGGGCGGAAAGACCCAGTACTTC. Translating it yields CASSLTGGGKTQYF. This chain uses TRBV12-3 or TRBV12-4 with TRBJ2-7, with 10 bases identical to TRBD1. Judging by the DNA end, TRBJ2-5 fits better; the J call may be wrong. The CDR3 is made up of 14 amino acids.